These 8 T cell receptor beta chains came from one sample sequenced in a study of cytomegalovirus exposure and HLA in healthy donors (dated by TCRdb to about 2017). The library was generated by the immunoSEQ multiplex PCR assay. The multiplex PCR relied on a mix of 60 forward primers for TCR Vbeta segments and 13 reverse primers for TCR Jbeta segments. TCRdb re-hosts the immuneACCESS table, in-frame sequences only. Its copies lack some clones; in the studies checked, an unresolved V gene accounts for under half of them, and the cause for the rest is not known. The data table for this sample lists around 78,000 clones. The top ten clones comprise 3% to 4% of the sample. Sequencing was carried out using PBMCs. All receptors come from a man younger than 35 in good health and CMV-seropositive.

V is TRBV6-5 and J is TRBJ2-7; weak D call: TRBD1 (6 bases). The CDR3 runs 13 residues. Trimming stripped 10 bases from V and 3 bases from J, with 16 bases between. Per the germline V gene, CDR1 is MNHEY and CDR2 is SVGAGI. CDR3 protein: CATLQGLGYEQYF. CDR3 DNA: TGTGCCACACTACAGGGTCTAGGCTACGAGCAGTACTTC.

The rearrangement uses TRBV29-1 and TRBJ2-1, with D maybe TRBD1 (5 bases). The germline V gene encodes CDR1 SQVTM and CDR2 ANQGSEA. This CDR3 comprises 13 residues. V shed 2 bases and J shed 5 bases, with 10 bases lying between them. The CDR3 reads CSVERGLDNEQFF. The CDR3 nucleotides are TGCAGCGTTGAAAGGGGCCTCGACAATGAGCAGTTCTTC.

CDR3 bases: TGTGCCAGCAGTGATAAACGGGAACGGTCCTACGAGCAGTACTTC. Translation: CASSDKRERSYEQYF. The genes are TRBV2 and TRBJ2-7; possibly TRBD2 for D (5 bases). The germline gives CDR1 SNHLY, CDR2 FYNNEI. V was clipped by 3 bases and J by 1 base, with 13 bases between them. CDR3 size: 15 residues.

The chain uses TRBV7-3 and TRBJ2-1; D might be TRBD2 (6 bases). V was cut by 2 bases and J by 7 bases, with 12 bases left in between. Germline values: CDR1 SGHTA, CDR2 FQGTGA. The CDR3 is 14 amino acids. The CDR3 reads CASSLLGGGNEQFF. Here the CDR3 DNA reads TGTGCCAGCAGCTTATTGGGGGGAGGTAATGAGCAGTTCTTC.

The V call is TRBV30, the J call TRBJ2-5, with D possibly TRBD1 on 6 matching bases. Trimming pared 3 bases from V and 7 bases from J, leaving 21 bases between. CDR1 is GTSNPN and CDR2 is SVGIG in the germline V gene (reference sequence). This CDR3 has 15 residues. CDR3 DNA: TGTGCCTGGAGGTCCCTACGGGACATCAAAGGGACCCAGTACTTC. Amino acid sequence: CAWRSLRDIKGTQYF.

V usage is TRBV9 and J usage is TRBJ1-2; the D gene is possibly TRBD1 (6 bases). Per germline, CDR1 SGDLS and CDR2 YYNGEE. The CDR3 is made up of 13 amino acids. The germline V and J ends were trimmed by 4 bases and 6 bases, with 13 bases remaining between them. CDR3 bases: TGTGCCAGCAGCCCGGGGGGCGCGGATGGCTACACCTTC. It is translated as CASSPGGADGYTF.

The chain carries TRBV6-1 and TRBJ2-7; 7 bases are a match to TRBD1. Per the germline V gene, CDR1 is MNHNS and CDR2 is SASEGT. The CDR3 is made up of 14 amino acids. V dropped 1 base and J dropped 2; count of bases not matched to a gene: 2. The CDR3 coding sequence is TGTGCCAGCAGTGAAGTAGGGGGCCCCTACGAGCAGTACTTC. Protein sequence: CASSEVGGPYEQYF.

This CDR3 reads CASSTAGGTYNEQFF. DNA of the CDR3: TGTGCCAGCAGTACCGCGGGGGGCACCTACAATGAGCAGTTCTTC. The V gene is TRBV6-1, the J gene TRBJ2-1; 8 nucleotides align to TRBD2. The CDR3 loop spans 15 amino acids. Trimming removed 5 bases from V and 2 bases from J; junction bases left unmatched: 5. The germline gives CDR1 MNHNS, CDR2 SASEGT.